Sequencing of this TCR beta chain was carried out in a study of T cells in tuberculosis. Measured with immunoSEQ multiplex PCR; TCRdb has only the in-frame clones, and not every one. The sample carries 25,000 to 35,000 clones, about 90% recorded once. Time point noted: new active TB diagnosis, blood taken before or within 7 days of starting treatment. Each patient had positive sputum smear microscopy and/or positive culture. CDR3 length: 15 amino acids. The germline CDR1 and CDR2 sequences are SGDLS and YYNGEE. Trimming removed 4 bases from V and 7 bases from J, with 20 bases in between. Sequenced here: PBMCs, sampled at tuberculosis diagnosis. The receptor was isolated from an adult with tuberculosis. The V gene is TRBV9, the J gene TRBJ1-2, with D perhaps TRBD1 (6 bases). CDR3 protein: CASSNVPDAGVGYTF. Written as DNA, the CDR3 is TGTGCCAGCAGCAACGTACCTGATGCAGGGGTTGGCTACACCTTC.